Listed below are T cell receptor beta chains from one sample, sequenced in a study of blood T cells in healthy people across ages. TCRdb re-analysed the 5' RACE reads in MiXCR, keeping a single row per CDR3 protein. This sample has about 1,800,000 distinct CDR3 sequences, with 28% found just once. The sequenced material came from blood. These TCRs come from a woman under 40 in good health. CDR3s include the opening cysteine and the closing phenylalanine or tryptophan. A D gene is named only where the DNA matches it firmly. Clone size is not always given. Where it is, it says once, few, many or a class for expanded clones.

d_call clone_size j_call v_call cdr3_nt cdr3_aa
TRBD1 few TRBJ2-5 TRBV28 TGTGCCAGCAGTTCGGGACAGGGGTGGAGGGAGACCCAGTACTTC CASSSGQGWRETQYF
. . TRBJ2-3 TRBV2 TGTGCCAGCAGTGTCGAAGCTCCAGATACGCAGTATTTT CASSVEAPDTQYF
TRBD2 . TRBJ2-1 TRBV9 TGTGCCAGCAGCTCCCGTGATGGGCGGGGGGTTTCCTACAATGAGCAGTTCTTC CASSSRDGRGVSYNEQFF
. . TRBJ1-1 TRBV6-5 TGTGCCAGCAGGGCGACAGCGATGAACACTGAAGCTTTCTTT CASRATAMNTEAFF
TRBD1 . TRBJ1-5 TRBV28 TGTGCCAGCCGGGACAGGAATTTCAATCAGCCCCAGCATTTT CASRDRNFNQPQHF
TRBD1 . TRBJ2-3 TRBV29-1 TGCAGCGTTGACGGACAGGGGATCGATACGCAGTATTTT CSVDGQGIDTQYF
. few TRBJ1-1 TRBV25-1 TGTGCCAGCAGTGAAGTGGGGTCAGGCAGGGAGGCTTTCTTT CASSEVGSGREAFF
TRBD1 . TRBJ2-7 TRBV6-2/TRBV6-3 TGTGCCAGCAGTCAACCCGGGACAGGCCGCGAGCAGTACTTC CASSQPGTGREQYF
. few TRBJ1-1 TRBV5-1 TGCGCCAGCAGCTTGGTACCAAGTTATTCCACTGAAGCTTTCTTT CASSLVPSYSTEAFF
TRBD2 . TRBJ2-1 TRBV6-2/TRBV6-3 TGTGCCAGCAGTAAACTAGCGGGGGGGCCTCCCTACAATGAGCAGTTCTTC CASSKLAGGPPYNEQFF
TRBD1 many TRBJ2-5 TRBV6-5 TGTGCCAGCAGACGACAGGGGTCAGGAGAGACCCAGTACTTC CASRRQGSGETQYF
. . TRBJ2-1 TRBV5-1 TGCGCCAGCAGCTTTAATGGTCTGGGTTATGAGCAGTTCTTC CASSFNGLGYEQFF
. many TRBJ1-2 TRBV10-3 TGTGCCATCAGTGATTATGAGAAAGGCTACACCTTC CAISDYEKGYTF
. . TRBJ2-7 TRBV18 TGTGCCAGCTCCGAACTGAGGGACTACGAGCAGTACTTC CASSELRDYEQYF
TRBD2 . TRBJ2-5 TRBV24-1 TGTGCCACGAGGAGCGGGGGGCAAGAGACCCAGTACTTC CATRSGGQETQYF
. . TRBJ1-1 TRBV5-5 TGTGCCAGCAGCTTGGGTGGGGTTCACCTCGAAGCTTTCTTT CASSLGGVHLEAFF
TRBD2 few TRBJ2-7 TRBV20-1 TGCAGTGCTTTATGGTTGGGGGGGGGCTACGAGCAGTACTTC CSALWLGGGYEQYF
TRBD2 . TRBJ2-2 TRBV5-1 TGCGCCAGCAGCTTGGACCTAGCGGGAGGGAACACCGGGGAGCTGTTTTTT CASSLDLAGGNTGELFF
. . TRBJ2-5 TRBV7-3 TGTGCCAGCAGCCCTGTGGGGCAGCAAGAGACCCAGTACTTC CASSPVGQQETQYF
TRBD1 few TRBJ1-6 TRBV6-5 TGTGCCAGCAGTGACAGGGGGCCCAATTCACCCCTCCACTTT CASSDRGPNSPLHF